Following are 8 T cell receptor beta chains from one sample sequenced in a study of shared clonotypes between healthy human individuals. Measured with immunoSEQ multiplex PCR; TCRdb has only the in-frame clones, and not every one. The sample includes fewer than 500,000 clones, about 80% of them seen just once. What was sequenced was PBMCs. All receptors derive from a woman in her thirties or forties in good health. Some clones in this sample may be carry-over from other donors' samples.

The gene calls are TRBV15 and TRBJ2-7, with no clear D. The CDR3 loop spans 14 amino acids. Germline V gives CDR1 LNHNV, CDR2 YYDKDF (reference sequence). V was trimmed by 1 base and J by 3 bases, leaving 10 bases between them. CDR3 region: CATSRGFDHYEQYF. CDR3 sequence (DNA): TGTGCCACCAGCAGAGGGTTTGATCACTACGAGCAGTACTTC.

The chain employs TRBV9 and TRBJ1-4, with D possibly TRBD1 on 6 matching bases. Germline loops: CDR1 SGDLS, CDR2 YYNGEE. Trimming left V 4 bases short and J 4 bases short, with 17 bases between. The CDR3 length is 16 residues. The CDR3 DNA reads TGTGCCAGCAGCCAGGGGATGTTGGCCGGTAATGAAAAACTGTTTTTT. Residues: CASSQGMLAGNEKLFF.

The chain links TRBV5-1 to TRBJ2-3, with D possibly being TRBD2 (5 bases). CDR3 length equals 15 residues. Trimming left V 4 bases short and J 0 bases short, with 12 bases between. The germline V gene has CDR1 SGHRS and CDR2 YFSETQ. Here the CDR3 DNA reads TGCGCCAGCAGCGGGAGCGGCACTAGCACAGATACGCAGTATTTT. It specifies CASSGSGTSTDTQYF.

This clone was seen more than once but under ten times. The chain uses TRBV27 and TRBJ2-2, with a possible D match to TRBD1 (6 bases). V was cut by 5 bases and J by 5 bases, with 12 bases left in between. Germline CDR1 and CDR2: MNHEY and SMNVEV (reference sequence). The CDR3 extends over 14 amino acids. CDR3 sequence: CASSPWGRTGELFF. The CDR3 nucleotides read TGTGCCAGCAGTCCCTGGGGGCGAACCGGGGAGCTGTTTTTT.

The chain joins TRBV5-1 to TRBJ2-5; TRBD2 matches 14 bases. CDR1 SGHRS and CDR2 YFSETQ come from the germline V gene. CDR3 length: 18 amino acids. The V and J ends lost 3 bases and 6 bases, in that order; junction bases with no gene match: 13. CDR3 region: CASSSTGTSGSGLQTQYF. The CDR3 DNA reads TGCGCCAGCAGCTCCACCGGGACTAGCGGGAGCGGCTTACAGACCCAGTACTTC.

The genes are TRBV7-9 and TRBJ1-4; D is uncertain. CDR1 SEHNR and CDR2 FQNEAQ come from the germline V gene (reference sequence). V gave up 5 bases and J gave up 4 bases, with 20 bases separating them. The CDR3 totals 17 residues. The CDR3 DNA reads as TGTGCCAGCAGCCCGGAGGGAGGGCGAGGAGGTAATGAAAAACTGTTTTTT. Translated: CASSPEGGRGGNEKLFF. Supplemented by reference TRBV7-9 and TRBJ1-4, the full variable domain reads DTGVSQNPRHKITKRGQNVTFRCDPISEHNRLYWYRQTLGQGPEFLTYFQNEAQLEKSRLLSDRFSAERPKGSFSTLEIQRTEQGDSAMYLCASSPEGGRGGNEKLFFGSGTQLSVL.

This clone was found a few times. The gene calls are TRBV30 and TRBJ2-2, with 7 bases aligning to TRBD2. The J segment lost 1 base and the V segment lost 7 bases, leaving 6 bases of the junction unmatched. The CDR3 extends over 14 amino acids. In germline, CDR1 is GTSNPN, CDR2 SVGIG (reference sequence). The CDR3 sequence is CAFRAGMNTGELFF. CDR3 nucleotide sequence: TGTGCCTTCCGAGCGGGAATGAACACCGGGGAGCTGTTTTTT.

This clone was detected only a few times. The chain uses TRBV4-2 and TRBJ2-7, with D possibly being TRBD2 (6 bases). Germline V gene sequence: CDR1 LGHNA, CDR2 YNFKEQ. CDR3 size: 13 residues. V shed 1 base and J shed 3 bases, with 7 bases lying between them. The CDR3 nucleotides are TGTGCCAGCAGCCAAGCGCGGGGCTACGAGCAGTACTTC. This sequence encodes CASSQARGYEQYF.